This T cell receptor (beta chain) was identified in a study of blood T cell repertoires in COVID-19. Study as a whole: The cDNA or gDNA used as material had been derived from T cells, B-cell-depleted T cells, or PBMCs.

This CDR3 is built from 9 residues. CDR1 and CDR2 (germline): MNHNY, SVGAGI (reference sequence). The table lists this clone with a count of one. One end of the junction fails to match germline, which may point to a read error. Using immunoSEQ multiplex PCR, the repertoire was profiled, and TCRdb retains in-frame clones only, with some absent. The sample has nearly 350,000 clones, 88% seen once. What was sequenced was peripheral blood. This sequence was found in a woman between 65 and 79 years old with COVID-19, enrolled during active disease. The chain carries TRBV6-6 and TRBJ1-2; D remains unclear. CDR3 protein: CASGSSPAF. The DNA of the CDR3 is TGTGCCAGCGGGAGCTCTCCCGCCTTC.